This entry lists 12 T cell receptor beta chains sequenced from one sample in a study of PD-1 blockade in classical Hodgkin lymphoma. Noted time point: cycle 4 day 1 (C4D1), after 6 weeks of nivolumab. Every patient was affected by relapse after autologous stem cell transplantation, while exposure to brentuximab vedotin was not uniform. Only in-frame clones appear in the TCRdb table, and some are missing; sequencing was by immunoSEQ multiplex PCR. The sample comprises around 25,000 clones, more than 75% of which are singletons, and around 20% rests with the top ten. The specimen was peripheral blood mononuclear cells (PBMCs), collected before the fourth cycle of nivolumab. All receptors come from a human donor with classical Hodgkin lymphoma.

V gene TRBV29-1 combines with J gene TRBJ2-6; D remains unclear. The CDR3 consists of 13 residues. In germline, CDR1 is SQVTM, CDR2 ANQGSEA. V shed 5 bases and J shed 0 bases, with 5 bases lying between them. CDR3 in amino acids: CSVRSSGANVLTF. The CDR3 DNA reads as TGCAGCGTTAGAAGCTCTGGGGCCAACGTCCTGACTTTC.

The CDR3 bases are TGTGCCAGCATCTTGGCCCGGGGATCCTACAATGAGCAGTTCTTC. This gives the protein CASILARGSYNEQFF. The chain recombines TRBV7-9 with TRBJ2-1; D is perhaps TRBD2 (5 bases). V was shortened by 7 bases and J by 1 base, with 14 bases between the two germline ends. The length of the CDR3 is 15 residues. Germline values: CDR1 SEHNR, CDR2 FQNEAQ (reference sequence).

This chain joins TRBV6-6 and TRBJ1-4; the D gene is possibly TRBD1 (5 bases). Looked up from germline, CDR1 is MNHNY and CDR2 is SVGAGI (reference sequence). This CDR3 has 13 amino acids. V lost 8 bases and J lost 5, with 12 bases in between. The CDR3 nucleotides are TGTGCCAGCCGGGTACCAGGGAATGAAAAACTGTTTTTT. This gives the protein CASRVPGNEKLFF.

V gene TRBV11-2 combines with J gene TRBJ2-5; 11 bases agree with TRBD2. With V trimmed by 4 bases and J by 5 bases, 3 bases remained unmatched. This CDR3 has 14 residues. In germline, CDR1 is SGHAT, CDR2 FQNNGV. CDR3 region: CASSSGLAEETQYF. The CDR3 nucleotides read TGTGCCAGCAGCTCGGGACTAGCGGAGGAGACCCAGTACTTC.

The V and J genes are TRBV27 and TRBJ2-7; D is ambiguous. Germline CDR1 is MNHEY and CDR2 is SMNVEV (reference sequence). Between the trimmed V and J ends, which lost 4 bases and 2 bases, there was a span of 9 bases. This CDR3 has 13 amino acids. The CDR3 DNA is TGTGCCAGCAGTTCCGGGCCCGCCTACGAGCAGTACTTC. Residues: CASSSGPAYEQYF.

This clone was counted between two and nine times. The V and J genes are TRBV6-6 and TRBJ2-7; TRBD2 aligns across 10 bases. Germline-derived CDR1 and CDR2 are MNHNY and SVGAGI (reference sequence). The trim removed 6 bases at V and 3 bases at J, leaving 8 bases unmatched. The CDR3 runs 15 residues. The CDR3 sequence: CASREPSGSNYEQYF. CDR3 DNA sequence: TGTGCCAGCAGGGAACCTAGCGGGAGCAACTACGAGCAGTACTTC.

This rearrangement joins TRBV9 to TRBJ1-1; 12 bases map to TRBD1. CDR1 and CDR2 (germline): SGDLS, YYNGEE. The CDR3 consists of 15 residues. With 4 bases clipped from V and 3 bases from J, the junction kept 4 bases outside the gene matches. CDR3 sequence (DNA): TGTGCCAGCAGCACGGGACAGGGGGCGTACACTGAAGCTTTCTTT. Translation: CASSTGQGAYTEAFF.

Here the CDR3 DNA reads TGTGCCAGCAGCTCGCGCGGGGTGTACACTGAAGCTTTCTTT. Residues: CASSSRGVYTEAFF. The chain couples TRBV5-4 to TRBJ1-1; D gene unclear. Germline V gene sequence: CDR1 SGHNT, CDR2 YYREEE (reference sequence). V gave up 3 bases and J gave up 3 bases, with 12 bases separating them. The CDR3 sequence is 14 residues long.

The chain uses TRBV9 and TRBJ2-5; D is undetermined. Trimming cost V 0 bases and J 1 base, with 4 bases left between them. The V gene's germline CDR1 is SGDLS and CDR2 YYNGEE. The length of the CDR3 is 13 residues. CDR3: CASSVGGQETQYF. In DNA, the CDR3 is TGTGCCAGCAGCGTAGGGGGCCAAGAGACCCAGTACTTC.

The J gene is TRBJ1-1, the V gene TRBV7-6, with D possibly matching TRBD1 (5 bases). This CDR3 is 16 amino acids long. The V gene's germline CDR1 is SGHVS and CDR2 FNYEAQ. V lost 5 bases and J lost 0, with 16 bases in between. CDR3 nucleotide sequence: TGTGCCAGCAGCCCTCGCGGAACAGGCATGAACACTGAAGCTTTCTTT. Its protein is CASSPRGTGMNTEAFF.

The V gene is TRBV6-5, the J gene TRBJ1-4; 7 bases are shared with TRBD1. Germline loops: CDR1 MNHEY, CDR2 SVGAGI. The CDR3 extends over 14 amino acids. With V trimmed by 5 bases and J by 6 bases, 6 bases remained unmatched. DNA for the CDR3: TGTGCCAGCAGTGCGACAGGGCGGGATGAAAAACTGTTTTTT. This gives the protein CASSATGRDEKLFF.

The chain employs TRBV5-4 and TRBJ1-2, with D possibly TRBD1 on 5 matching bases. Germline CDR1 and CDR2: SGHNT and YYREEE (reference sequence). The germline V and J ends were trimmed by 4 bases and 6 bases, with 19 bases remaining between them. The CDR3 totals 15 residues. The chain's CDR3 is CASSPEGLEYDGYTF. The CDR3 nucleotides are TGTGCCAGCAGCCCGGAGGGGTTAGAGTACGATGGCTACACCTTC. The variable domain in full, completed from reference TRBV5-4 and TRBJ1-2, reads ETGVTQSPTHLIKTRGQQVTLRCSSQSGHNTVSWYQQALGQGPQFIFQYYREEENGRGNFPPRFSGLQFPNYSSELNVNALELDDSALYLCASSPEGLEYDGYTFGSGTRLTVV.